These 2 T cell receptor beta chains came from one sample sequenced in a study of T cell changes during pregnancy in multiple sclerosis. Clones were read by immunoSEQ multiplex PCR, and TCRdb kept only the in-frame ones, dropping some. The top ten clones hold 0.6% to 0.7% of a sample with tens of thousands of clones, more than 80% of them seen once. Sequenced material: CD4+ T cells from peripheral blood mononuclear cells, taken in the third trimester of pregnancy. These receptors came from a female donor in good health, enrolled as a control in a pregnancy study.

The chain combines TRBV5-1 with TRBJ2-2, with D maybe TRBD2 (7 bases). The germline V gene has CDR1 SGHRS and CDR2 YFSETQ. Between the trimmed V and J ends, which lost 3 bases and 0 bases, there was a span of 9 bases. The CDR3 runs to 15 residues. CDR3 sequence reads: CASSSGGSNTGELFF. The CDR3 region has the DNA TGCGCCAGCAGCTCGGGGGGCTCGAACACCGGGGAGCTGTTTTTT. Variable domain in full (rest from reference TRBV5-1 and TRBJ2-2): KAGVTQTPRYLIKTRGQQVTLSCSPISGHRSVSWYQQTPGQGLQFLFEYFSETQRNKGNFPGRFSGRQFSNSRSEMNVSTLELGDSALYLCASSSGGSNTGELFFGEGSRLTVL.

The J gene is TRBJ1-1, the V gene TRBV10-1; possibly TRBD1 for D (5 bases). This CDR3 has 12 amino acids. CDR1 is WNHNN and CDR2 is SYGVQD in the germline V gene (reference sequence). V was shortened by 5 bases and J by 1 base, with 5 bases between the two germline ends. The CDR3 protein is CASSQGNTEAFF. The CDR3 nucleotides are TGCGCCAGCAGTCAGGGGAACACTGAAGCTTTCTTT.